The TCR beta chain described here comes from a study of T cell responses to AZD1222 COVID-19 vaccine. General study points: A rise in Spike-specific TCR breadth and depth followed two AZD1222 doses. Scientists sampled the repertoires only once the peak T cell response had passed. In the spike-specific TCR repertoire, nearly half reportedly target unmutated variant regions.

This CDR3 has 19 amino acids. Germline lookup yields CDR1 MGHRA and CDR2 YSYEKL. V shed 4 bases and J shed 1 base, with 25 bases lying between them. Some second doses came at about 4 weeks and others at about 12 weeks; these were pooled. The table came from immunoSEQ multiplex PCR; TCRdb's copy has only in-frame clones and leaves some out. Of 130,000 to 150,000 clones listed, about nine tenths were seen once; the top ten hold roughly 1.5%. Comments on this clone: Its antigen is not identified.

The origin of this receptor is an adult who received the AZD1222 COVID-19 vaccine. The input for sequencing was peripheral blood, taken 28 days after the second AZD1222 dose. The chain couples TRBV4-1 to TRBJ1-2; TRBD1 might be the D (6 bases). CDR3 in DNA: TGCGCCAGCAGCCCAGGTGCAAAGACAGGCCTTTCTCTTAACTATGGCTACACCTTC. It yields the protein CASSPGAKTGLSLNYGYTF.